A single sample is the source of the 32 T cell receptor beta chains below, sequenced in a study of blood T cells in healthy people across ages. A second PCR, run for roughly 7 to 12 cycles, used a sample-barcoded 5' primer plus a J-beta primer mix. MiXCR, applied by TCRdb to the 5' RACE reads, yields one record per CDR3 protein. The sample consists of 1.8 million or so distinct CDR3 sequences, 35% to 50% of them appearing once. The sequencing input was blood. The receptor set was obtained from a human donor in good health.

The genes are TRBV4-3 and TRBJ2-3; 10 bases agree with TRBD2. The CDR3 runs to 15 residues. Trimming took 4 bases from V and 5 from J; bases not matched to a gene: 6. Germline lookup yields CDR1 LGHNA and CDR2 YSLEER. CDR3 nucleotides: TGCGCCAGCAGCCCAGCGGGGGGGCCGAGAGATACGCAGTATTTT. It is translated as CASSPAGGPRDTQYF.

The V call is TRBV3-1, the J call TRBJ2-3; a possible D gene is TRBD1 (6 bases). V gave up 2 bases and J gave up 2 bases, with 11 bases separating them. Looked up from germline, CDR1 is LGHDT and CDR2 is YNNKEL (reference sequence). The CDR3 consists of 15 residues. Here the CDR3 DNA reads TGTGCCAGCAGCCAAACGGGACAAGTCACAGATACGCAGTATTTT. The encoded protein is CASSQTGQVTDTQYF.

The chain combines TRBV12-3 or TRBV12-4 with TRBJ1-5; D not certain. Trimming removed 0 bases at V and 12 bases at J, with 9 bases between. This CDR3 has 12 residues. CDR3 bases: TGTGCCAGCAGTTTAGCATTCCACAACCAGCATTTT. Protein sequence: CASSLAFHNQHF.

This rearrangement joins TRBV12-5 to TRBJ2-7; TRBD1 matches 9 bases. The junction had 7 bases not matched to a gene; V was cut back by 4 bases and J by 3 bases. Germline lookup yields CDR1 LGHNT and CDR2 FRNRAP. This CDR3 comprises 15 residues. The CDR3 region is CASGSAGTGYYEQYF. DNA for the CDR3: TGTGCTAGTGGTTCGGCTGGGACAGGGTACTACGAGCAGTACTTC.

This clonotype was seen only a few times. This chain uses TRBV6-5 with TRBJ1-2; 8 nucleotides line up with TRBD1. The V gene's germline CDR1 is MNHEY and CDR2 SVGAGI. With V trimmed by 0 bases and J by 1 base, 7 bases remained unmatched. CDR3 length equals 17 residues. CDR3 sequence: CASSYSTGEVGNYGYTF. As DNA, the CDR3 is TGTGCCAGCAGTTACTCGACAGGGGAAGTGGGTAACTATGGCTACACCTTC.

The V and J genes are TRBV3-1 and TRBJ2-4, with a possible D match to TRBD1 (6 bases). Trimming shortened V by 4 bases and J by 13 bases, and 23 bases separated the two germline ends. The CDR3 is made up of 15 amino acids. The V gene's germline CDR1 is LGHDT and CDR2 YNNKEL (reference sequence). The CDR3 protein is CASSLYRDPYNGQYF. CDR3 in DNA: TGTGCCAGCAGCCTCTACAGGGACCCCTACAATGGGCAGTACTTC.

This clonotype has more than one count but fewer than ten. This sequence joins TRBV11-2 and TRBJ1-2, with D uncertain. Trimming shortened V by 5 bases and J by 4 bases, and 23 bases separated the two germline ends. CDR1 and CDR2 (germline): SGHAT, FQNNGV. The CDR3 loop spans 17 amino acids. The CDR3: CASSLIMGSLKTYGYTF. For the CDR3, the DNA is TGTGCCAGCAGCCTGATCATGGGGTCGCTAAAGACCTATGGCTACACCTTC.

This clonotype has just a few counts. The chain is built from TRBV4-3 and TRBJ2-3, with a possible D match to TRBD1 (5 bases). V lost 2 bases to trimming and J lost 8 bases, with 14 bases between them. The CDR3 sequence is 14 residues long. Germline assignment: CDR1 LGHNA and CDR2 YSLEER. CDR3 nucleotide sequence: TGCGCCAGCAGCCAAATAACCGGACAAAGTACGCAGTATTTT. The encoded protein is CASSQITGQSTQYF.

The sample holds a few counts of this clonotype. CDR3 sequence reads: CASSSHELEQYF. CDR3 sequence (DNA): TGTGCCAGCAGCTCCCACGAGCTAGAGCAGTACTTC. This rearrangement joins TRBV6-2 or TRBV6-3 to TRBJ2-4; D ambiguous. The CDR3 has 12 residues. Germline CDR1 and CDR2: MNHEY and SVGEGT. V lost 6 bases and J lost 13, with 16 bases in between.

The CDR3 DNA reads as TGTGCCAGCAGTTCCTCGACAGCCTCACCAACTAATGAAAAACTGTTTTTT. Translation gives CASSSSTASPTNEKLFF. The rearrangement uses TRBV28 and TRBJ1-4, with D maybe TRBD1 (5 bases). The CDR3 extends over 17 amino acids. V shed 4 bases and J shed 0 bases, with 15 bases lying between them. Germline V lookup: CDR1 MDHEN, CDR2 SYDVKM.

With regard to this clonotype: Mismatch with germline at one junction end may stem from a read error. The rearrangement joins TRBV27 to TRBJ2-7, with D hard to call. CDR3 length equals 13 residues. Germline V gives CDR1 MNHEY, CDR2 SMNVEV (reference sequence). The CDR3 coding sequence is TGTGACAGCTCCCCAACACAGATCTACGAGCAGTACTTC. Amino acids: CDSSPTQIYEQYF.

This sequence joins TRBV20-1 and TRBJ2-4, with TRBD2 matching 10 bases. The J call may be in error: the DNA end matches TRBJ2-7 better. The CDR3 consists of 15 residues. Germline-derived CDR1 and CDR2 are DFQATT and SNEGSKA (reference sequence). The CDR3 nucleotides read TGCAGTGCTAGAGATCCTGAGCGGGGGGGCCTCGAGCAGTACTTC. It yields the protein CSARDPERGGLEQYF.

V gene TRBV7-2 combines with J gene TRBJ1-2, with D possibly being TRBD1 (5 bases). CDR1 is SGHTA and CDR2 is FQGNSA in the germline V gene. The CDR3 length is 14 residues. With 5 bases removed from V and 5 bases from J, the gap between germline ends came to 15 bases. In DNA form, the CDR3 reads TGTGCCAGCAGCCTGCGACAGTCCGAGTATGGCTACACCTTC. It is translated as CASSLRQSEYGYTF.

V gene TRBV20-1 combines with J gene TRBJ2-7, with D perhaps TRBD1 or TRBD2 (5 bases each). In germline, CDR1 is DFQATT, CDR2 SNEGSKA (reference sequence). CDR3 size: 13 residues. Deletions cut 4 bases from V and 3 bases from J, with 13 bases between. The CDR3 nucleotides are TGCAGTGCTACGGACGGGGCGAACTACGAGCAGTACTTC. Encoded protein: CSATDGANYEQYF.

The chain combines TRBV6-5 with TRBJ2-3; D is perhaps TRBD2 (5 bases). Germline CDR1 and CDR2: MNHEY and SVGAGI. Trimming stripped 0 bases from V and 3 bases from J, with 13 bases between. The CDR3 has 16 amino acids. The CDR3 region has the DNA TGTGCCAGCAGTTACTCGATACCCCCGGGGACAGATACGCAGTATTTT. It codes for CASSYSIPPGTDTQYF.

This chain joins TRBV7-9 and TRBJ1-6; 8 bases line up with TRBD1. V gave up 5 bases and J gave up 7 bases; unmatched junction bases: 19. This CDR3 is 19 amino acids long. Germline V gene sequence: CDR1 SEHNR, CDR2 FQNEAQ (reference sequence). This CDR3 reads CASSPLAGTGGQLNSPLHF. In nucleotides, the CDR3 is TGTGCCAGCAGCCCCCTTGCCGGTACAGGGGGTCAACTGAATTCACCCCTCCACTTT.

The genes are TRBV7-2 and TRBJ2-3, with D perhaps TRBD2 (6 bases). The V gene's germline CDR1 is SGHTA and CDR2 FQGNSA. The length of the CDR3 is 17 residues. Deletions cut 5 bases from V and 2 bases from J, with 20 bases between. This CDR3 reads CASSLLPEGPHTDTQYF. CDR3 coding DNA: TGTGCCAGCAGCCTCCTTCCGGAGGGACCCCACACAGATACGCAGTATTTT. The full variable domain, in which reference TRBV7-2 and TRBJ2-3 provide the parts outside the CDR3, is GAGVSQSPSNKVTEKGKDVELRCDPISGHTALYWYRQSLGQGLEFLIYFQGNSAPDKSGLPSDRFSAERTGGSVSTLTIQRTQQEDSAVYLCASSLLPEGPHTDTQYFGPGTRLTVL.

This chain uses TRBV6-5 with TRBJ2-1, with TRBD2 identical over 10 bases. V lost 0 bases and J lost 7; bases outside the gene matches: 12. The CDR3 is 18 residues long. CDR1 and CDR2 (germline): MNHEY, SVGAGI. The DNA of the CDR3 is TGTGCCAGCAGTTACTCGTACCCTAGCGGGGGAAAAGGGAATGAGCAGTTCTTC. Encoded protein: CASSYSYPSGGKGNEQFF.

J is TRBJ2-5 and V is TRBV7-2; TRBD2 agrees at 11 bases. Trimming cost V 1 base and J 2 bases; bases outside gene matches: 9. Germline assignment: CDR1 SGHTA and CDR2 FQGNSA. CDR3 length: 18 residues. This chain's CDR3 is CASSLVVLAGAKQETQYF. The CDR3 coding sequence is TGTGCCAGCAGCTTAGTAGTACTAGCGGGGGCCAAGCAAGAGACCCAGTACTTC.

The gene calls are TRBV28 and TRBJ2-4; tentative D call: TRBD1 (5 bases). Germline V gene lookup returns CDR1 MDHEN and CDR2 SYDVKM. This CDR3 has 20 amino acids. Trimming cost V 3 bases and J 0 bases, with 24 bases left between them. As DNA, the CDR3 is TGTGCCAGCAGTTTTTGGACAAGCCGTCATACCGAGCTAGCCAAAAACATTCAGTACTTC. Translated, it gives CASSFWTSRHTELAKNIQYF.

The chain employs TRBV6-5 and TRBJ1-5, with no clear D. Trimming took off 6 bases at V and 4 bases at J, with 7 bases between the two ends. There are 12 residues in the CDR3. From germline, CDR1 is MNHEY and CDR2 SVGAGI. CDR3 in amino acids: CASRTRNQPQHF. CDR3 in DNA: TGTGCCAGCAGAACCCGAAATCAGCCCCAGCATTTT.

The CDR3 sequence is CASSLYSGPSTDTQYF. In DNA, the CDR3 is TGTGCCAGCAGTTTATACTCAGGACCTAGCACAGATACGCAGTATTTT. V usage is TRBV28 and J usage is TRBJ2-3; D unclear. Germline V lookup: CDR1 MDHEN, CDR2 SYDVKM. CDR3 length equals 16 residues. Trimming took off 1 base at V and 0 bases at J, with 11 bases between the two ends.

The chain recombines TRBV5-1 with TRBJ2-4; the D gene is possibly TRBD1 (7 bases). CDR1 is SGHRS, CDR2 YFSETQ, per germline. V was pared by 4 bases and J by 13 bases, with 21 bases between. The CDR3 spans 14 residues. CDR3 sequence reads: CASSLQGGAAEQYF. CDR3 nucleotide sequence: TGCGCCAGCAGCCTGCAGGGGGGAGCCGCGGAGCAGTACTTC. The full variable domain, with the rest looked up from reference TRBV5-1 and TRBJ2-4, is KAGVTQTPRYLIKTRGQQVTLSCSPISGHRSVSWYQQTPGQGLQFLFEYFSETQRNKGNFPGRFSGRQFSNSRSEMNVSTLELGDSALYLCASSLQGGAAEQYFGAGTRLSVL.

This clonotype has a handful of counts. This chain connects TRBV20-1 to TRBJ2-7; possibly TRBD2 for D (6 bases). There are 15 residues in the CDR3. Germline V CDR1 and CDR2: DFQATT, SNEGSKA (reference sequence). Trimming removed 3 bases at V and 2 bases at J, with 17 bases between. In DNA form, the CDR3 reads TGCAGTGCTAGGTCCGGGGACTTATCCCCCTACGAGCAGTACTTC. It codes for CSARSGDLSPYEQYF.

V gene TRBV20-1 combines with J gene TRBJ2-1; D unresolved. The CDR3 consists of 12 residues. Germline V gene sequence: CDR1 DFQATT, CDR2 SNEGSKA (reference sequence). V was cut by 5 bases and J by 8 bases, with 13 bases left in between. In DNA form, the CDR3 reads TGCAGTGCTGGTCGTGTATGGGATGAGCAGTTCTTC. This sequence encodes CSAGRVWDEQFF.

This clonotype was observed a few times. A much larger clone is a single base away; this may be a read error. The CDR3, as DNA: TGTGCCGGCAGTTTTAGCAATGAGCAGTTCTTC. Protein sequence: CAGSFSNEQFF. The chain couples TRBV12-3 or TRBV12-4 to TRBJ2-1; no reliable D call. There are 11 residues in the CDR3.

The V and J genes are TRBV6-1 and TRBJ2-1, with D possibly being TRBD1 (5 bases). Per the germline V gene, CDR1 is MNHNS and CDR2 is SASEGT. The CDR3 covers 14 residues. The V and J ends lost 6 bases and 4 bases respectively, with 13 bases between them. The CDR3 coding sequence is TGTGCCAGCAGACCCTCCCAGGGTTACAATGAGCAGTTCTTC. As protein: CASRPSQGYNEQFF.

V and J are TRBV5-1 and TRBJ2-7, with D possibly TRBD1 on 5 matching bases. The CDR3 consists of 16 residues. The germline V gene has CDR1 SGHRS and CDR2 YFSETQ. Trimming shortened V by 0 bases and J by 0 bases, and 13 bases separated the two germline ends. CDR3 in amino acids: CASSLGWGPLSYEQYF. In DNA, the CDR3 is TGCGCCAGCAGCTTGGGTTGGGGCCCCCTCTCCTACGAGCAGTACTTC.

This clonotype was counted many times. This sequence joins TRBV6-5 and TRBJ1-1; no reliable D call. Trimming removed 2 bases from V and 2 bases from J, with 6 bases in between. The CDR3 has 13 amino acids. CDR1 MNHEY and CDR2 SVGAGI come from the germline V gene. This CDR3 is CASSYTPNTEAFF. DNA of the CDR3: TGTGCCAGCAGTTACACACCAAACACTGAAGCTTTCTTT.

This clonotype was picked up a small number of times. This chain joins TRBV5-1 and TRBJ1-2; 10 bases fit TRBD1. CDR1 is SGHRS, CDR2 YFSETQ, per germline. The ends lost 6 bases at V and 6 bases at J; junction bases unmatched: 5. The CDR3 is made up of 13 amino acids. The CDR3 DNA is TGCGCCAGCAACCGGGACAGGGGCGATGGCTACACCTTC. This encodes CASNRDRGDGYTF.

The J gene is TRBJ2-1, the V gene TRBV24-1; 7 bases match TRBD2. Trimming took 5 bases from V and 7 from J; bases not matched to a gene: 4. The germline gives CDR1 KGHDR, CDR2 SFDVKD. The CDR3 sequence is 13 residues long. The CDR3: CATSVDGGNEQFF. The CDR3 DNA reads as TGTGCCACCAGTGTAGACGGGGGGAATGAGCAGTTCTTC.

DNA of the CDR3: TGTGCCACCAGCAGAGATCCAGGGGACGGTGAGCAGTTCTTC. Its translation: CATSRDPGDGEQFF. The chain uses TRBV15 and TRBJ2-1; TRBD1 might be the D (6 bases). With 0 bases removed from V and 9 bases from J, the gap between germline ends came to 12 bases. Germline V gene lookup returns CDR1 LNHNV and CDR2 YYDKDF (reference sequence). The CDR3 spans 14 residues.